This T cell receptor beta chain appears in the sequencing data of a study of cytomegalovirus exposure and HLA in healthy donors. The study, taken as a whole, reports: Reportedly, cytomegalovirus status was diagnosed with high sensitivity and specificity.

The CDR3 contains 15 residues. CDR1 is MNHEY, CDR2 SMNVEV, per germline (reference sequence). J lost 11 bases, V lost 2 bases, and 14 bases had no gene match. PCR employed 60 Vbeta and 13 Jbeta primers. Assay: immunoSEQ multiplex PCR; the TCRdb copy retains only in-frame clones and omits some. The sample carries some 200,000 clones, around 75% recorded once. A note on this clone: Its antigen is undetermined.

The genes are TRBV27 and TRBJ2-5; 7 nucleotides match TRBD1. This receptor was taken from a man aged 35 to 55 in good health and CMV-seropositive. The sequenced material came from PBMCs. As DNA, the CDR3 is TGTGCCAGCAGTTTAACGACAGGGCGGACATATGGGCAGTACTTC. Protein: CASSLTTGRTYGQYF.